This record concerns one T cell receptor (beta chain) sequence. The table came from immunoSEQ multiplex PCR; TCRdb's copy has only in-frame clones and leaves some out. This sample yields around 120,000 clones, of which 88% are seen a single time; around 2.5% belongs to the top ten. This sample is drawn from a study of control samples from healthy donors and cancer patients. This CDR3 region has 15 residues. V lost 6 bases to trimming and J lost 7 bases; unmatched junction nucleotides: 13. Germline lookup yields CDR1 LNHDA and CDR2 SQIVND (reference sequence). This chain joins TRBV19 and TRBJ2-5, with 8 bases fitting TRBD1. Sequenced: blood. This TCR was sampled from a woman between 65 and 79 years old in good health. CDR3 amino acids: CASSPGGARAGTQYF. Here the CDR3 DNA reads TGTGCCAGTAGCCCAGGGGGCGCGAGAGCTGGGACCCAGTACTTC.